A selection of T cell receptor beta chains follows, all from one sample in a study of blood T cell repertoires in COVID-19. Clones were read by immunoSEQ multiplex PCR, and TCRdb kept only the in-frame ones, dropping some. The sample lists around 70,000 clones, around 80% occurring once. Sequencing was done on a sample of peripheral blood. All receptors come from a man aged 45-65 years with COVID-19, enrolled during active disease. The CDR3 runs from the conserved cysteine through the conserved F or W. The D gene is left open where the match is weak. A clone size is listed for some rows: how often the clone was seen (once, few, many), or a class if it is expanded.

CDR3nt | CDR3aa | abundance | v_gene | len | d_gene | j_gene
TGTGCCAGCAGTGAGATAACAGGGTTCTACGAGCAGTACTTC | CASSEITGFYEQYF | once | TRBV6-1 | 14 | NA | TRBJ2-7
TGTGCCAGCAGTTTCTCCAATCAGCCCCAGCATTTT | CASSFSNQPQHF | NA | TRBV7-9 | 12 | NA | TRBJ1-5
TGTGCCAGCTCACCGGGGGGCTACGAGCAGTACTTC | CASSPGGYEQYF | NA | TRBV18 | 12 | NA | TRBJ2-7
TGTGCCAGCAGGTGGCAGGCCCTCTCCTACGAGCAGTACTTC | CASRWQALSYEQYF | NA | TRBV28 | 14 | NA | TRBJ2-7
TGCGCCAGCAGCTTGGGACAGGGGGAAGTGGAAAAACTGTTTTTT | CASSLGQGEVEKLFF | few | TRBV5-1 | 15 | TRBD1 | TRBJ1-4
TGTGCCTGGAGGGGGACAGGGGACACTGAAGCTTTCTTT | CAWRGTGDTEAFF | NA | TRBV30 | 13 | TRBD1 | TRBJ1-1
TGTGCCAGCAGCGTGACAGGGGAGCAGGGTCAGCCCCAGCATTTT | CASSVTGEQGQPQHF | NA | TRBV7-9 | 15 | TRBD1 | TRBJ1-5
TGTGCCACCAGTGATCCCGGGAGGGTTTACGAGCAGTACTTC | CATSDPGRVYEQYF | NA | TRBV24-1 | 14 | TRBD2 | TRBJ2-7
TGCGCCAGCAGCCAACTCGATATGGGGACTAGCGGACACAATGAGCAGTTCTTC | CASSQLDMGTSGHNEQFF | NA | TRBV4-1 | 18 | TRBD2 | TRBJ2-1
TGTGCCGCAGCCCGGGGGGCCTACGAGCAGTACTTC | CAAARGAYEQYF | once | TRBV28 | 12 | TRBD2 | TRBJ2-7
TGTGCCAGCAGAGATAGACTAGCCAAAAACATTCAGTACTTC | CASRDRLAKNIQYF | NA | TRBV6-5 | 14 | NA | TRBJ2-4
TGTGCCAGCAAACCCTGGGAGGGTAGCACAGATACGCAGTATTTT | CASKPWEGSTDTQYF | NA | TRBV28 | 15 | TRBD2 | TRBJ2-3
TGTGCCAGCAGTGAGGACGACGCAGGGGCCGGGGAGCTGTTTTTT | CASSEDDAGAGELFF | few | TRBV6-1 | 15 | NA | TRBJ2-2
TGTGCCAGCAGCTTAGGACAGGGGCGCGGAGGTGGAAACACCATATATTTT | CASSLGQGRGGGNTIYF | NA | TRBV7-9 | 17 | TRBD1 | TRBJ1-3
TGTGCCAGCAGCTTAGGAGGACTAAGGACTAGCGAAGAACAAGAGACCCAGTACTTC | CASSLGGLRTSEEQETQYF | few | TRBV7-6 | 19 | TRBD2 | TRBJ2-5
TGCAGCGTTGAAGATCTAGGAGGGAGGGCCTACAATGAGCAGTTCTTC | CSVEDLGGRAYNEQFF | NA | TRBV29-1 | 16 | TRBD2 | TRBJ2-1
TGTGCCAGCTCACCATCGACAGGCACCTACGAGCAGTACTTC | CASSPSTGTYEQYF | NA | TRBV18 | 14 | NA | TRBJ2-7
TGTGCCAGCAGCTTGGATCAGGGGGTCGGGAATGAGCAGTTCTTC | CASSLDQGVGNEQFF | NA | TRBV5-4 | 15 | TRBD1 | TRBJ2-1
TGTGCCAGCAGTTTACCGTCAACTAATGAAAAACTGTTTTTT | CASSLPSTNEKLFF | NA | TRBV28 | 14 | NA | TRBJ1-4
TGTGCCAGCAATGGGGAGGGAAGGACTGAAGCTTTCTTT | CASNGEGRTEAFF | once | TRBV7-9 | 13 | NA | TRBJ1-1
TGTGCCAGCAAAGGCCAGACAGCTGGAAACACCATATATTTT | CASKGQTAGNTIYF | NA | TRBV28 | 14 | NA | TRBJ1-3
TGTGCCAGCTCACGCGGGTATGCTGGAGAAAAACTGTTTTTT | CASSRGYAGEKLFF | once | TRBV18 | 14 | NA | TRBJ1-4
TGTGCCAGCAGTGAAGCGGGAGGGACCTACAATGAGCAGTTCTTC | CASSEAGGTYNEQFF | once | TRBV25-1 | 15 | TRBD2 | TRBJ2-1
TGTGCCAGCAGCCCCGAGGGTAAGTACGAGCAGTACTTC | CASSPEGKYEQYF | NA | TRBV3-1/TRBV3-2 | 13 | NA | TRBJ2-7
TGTGCCAGCTCGCCTGCGGACAGGGCTATGAACACTGAAGCTTTCTTT | CASSPADRAMNTEAFF | NA | TRBV18 | 16 | TRBD1 | TRBJ1-1
TGTGCCACCAGTGCCCCCGGGGCGGGAAGGAAATACGAGCAGTACTTC | CATSAPGAGRKYEQYF | NA | TRBV24-1 | 16 | NA | TRBJ2-7
TGCGCCAGCAGTGAGTCTTGGAGGGGAAACAATTCACCCCTCCACTTT | CASSESWRGNNSPLHF | NA | TRBV10-1 | 16 | NA | TRBJ1-6
TGTGCCACCAGTCGATGGGGGGGGCGGCAGAATTCACCCCTCCACTTT | CATSRWGGRQNSPLHF | NA | TRBV24-1 | 16 | NA | TRBJ1-6
TGTGCCAGCAGTGCCCCGCAGGGTGAGACTGAAGCTTTCTTT | CASSAPQGETEAFF | NA | TRBV2 | 14 | NA | TRBJ1-1
TGTGCCAGCAGTGAAGCGGGCAGCACAGATACGCAGTATTTT | CASSEAGSTDTQYF | NA | TRBV28 | 14 | NA | TRBJ2-3
TGTGCCTGGAGTGGAAGGAGCTCCTACGAGCAGTACTTC | CAWSGRSSYEQYF | NA | TRBV30 | 13 | NA | TRBJ2-7
TGTGCCATCAGTGGCGGGGACAATTCACCCCTCCACTTT | CAISGGDNSPLHF | NA | TRBV10-3 | 13 | NA | TRBJ1-6
TGTGCCATCAGGACTAGCGGGAGCACAGATACGCAGTATTTT | CAIRTSGSTDTQYF | NA | TRBV10-3 | 14 | TRBD2 | TRBJ2-3
TGTGCCAGCAGTTACTCGGGGACAGGGCTTGGCTACACCTTC | CASSYSGTGLGYTF | NA | TRBV6-2/TRBV6-3 | 14 | TRBD1 | TRBJ1-2
TGTGCCAGCAGTGGCAGGGGGTATCAAGAGACCCAGTACTTC | CASSGRGYQETQYF | NA | TRBV2 | 14 | TRBD1 | TRBJ2-5
TGCAGTGCTCAAATACAGTATGGCTACACCTTC | CSAQIQYGYTF | NA | TRBV20-1 | 11 | NA | TRBJ1-2
TGTGCCAGTAGTATGGATGGGCAGGGTAGATCCTACGAGCAGTACTTC | CASSMDGQGRSYEQYF | NA | TRBV19 | 16 | NA | TRBJ2-7
TGTGCCAGCAGCCAGGGACAGGGGTCCTACGAGCAGTACTTC | CASSQGQGSYEQYF | NA | TRBV11-3 | 14 | TRBD1 | TRBJ2-7
TGTGCCAGCAGCCCCCGTGGGGGGCGGGAGGGCTACGAGCAGTACTTC | CASSPRGGREGYEQYF | NA | TRBV5-4 | 16 | TRBD2 | TRBJ2-7
TGTGCCAGCACTCTGGGGGGGGACCAGTTCTTC | CASTLGGDQFF | NA | TRBV2 | 11 | TRBD2 | TRBJ2-1
TGCGCCAGCAGCCAGGGGCGGACAGGGCGTTCCTACGAGCAGTACTTC | CASSQGRTGRSYEQYF | once | TRBV5-1 | 16 | TRBD1 | TRBJ2-7
TGTGCCAGCAGCTCCAGGACTAGCGGAGGCACAGATACGCAGTATTTT | CASSSRTSGGTDTQYF | NA | TRBV9 | 16 | TRBD2 | TRBJ2-3
TGCGCCAGCAGCCCCGAAATGGGCGGGCCGGGGACCCAGTACTTC | CASSPEMGGPGTQYF | NA | TRBV5-1 | 15 | NA | TRBJ2-5
TGCGCCAGCAGCTTGGGACACAAGTTCGACACTGAAGCTTTCTTT | CASSLGHKFDTEAFF | NA | TRBV5-1 | 15 | NA | TRBJ1-1
TGTGCCAGCAGCTTATTTCAGGGGGCCCTGAGGGCTTTCTTT | CASSLFQGALRAFF | NA | TRBV7-2 | 14 | TRBD1 | TRBJ1-1
TGTGCCTGGAGTGTCCACGGATCCGGGACTAGCGATGCAGATACGCAGTATTTT | CAWSVHGSGTSDADTQYF | NA | TRBV30 | 18 | TRBD2 | TRBJ2-3